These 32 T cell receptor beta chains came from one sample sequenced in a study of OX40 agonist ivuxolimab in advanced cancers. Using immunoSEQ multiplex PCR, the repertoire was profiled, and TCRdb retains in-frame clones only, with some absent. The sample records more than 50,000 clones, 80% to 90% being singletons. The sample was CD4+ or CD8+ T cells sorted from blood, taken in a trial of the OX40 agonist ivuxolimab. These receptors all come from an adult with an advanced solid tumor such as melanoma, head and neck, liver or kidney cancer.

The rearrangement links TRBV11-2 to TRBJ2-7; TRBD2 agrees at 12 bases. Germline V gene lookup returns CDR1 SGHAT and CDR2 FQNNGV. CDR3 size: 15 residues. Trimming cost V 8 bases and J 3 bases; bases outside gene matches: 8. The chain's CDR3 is CASALRLAGVYEQYF. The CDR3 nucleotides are TGTGCCAGCGCCCTACGACTAGCGGGAGTCTACGAGCAGTACTTC.

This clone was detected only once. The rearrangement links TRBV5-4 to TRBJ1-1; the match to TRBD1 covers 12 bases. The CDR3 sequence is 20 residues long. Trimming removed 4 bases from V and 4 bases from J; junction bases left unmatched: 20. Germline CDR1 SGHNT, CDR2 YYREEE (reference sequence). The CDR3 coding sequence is TGTGCCAGCAGCCCCTTCCCGGGACAGGGGGCGGGTGAGTCAAGCACTGAAGCTTTCTTT. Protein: CASSPFPGQGAGESSTEAFF.

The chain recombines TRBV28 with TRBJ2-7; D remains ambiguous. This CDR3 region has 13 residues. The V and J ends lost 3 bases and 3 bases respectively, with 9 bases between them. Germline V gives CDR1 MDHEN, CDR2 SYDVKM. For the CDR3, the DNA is TGTGCCAGCAGTTTCCCTATGCTCTACGAGCAGTACTTC. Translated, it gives CASSFPMLYEQYF.

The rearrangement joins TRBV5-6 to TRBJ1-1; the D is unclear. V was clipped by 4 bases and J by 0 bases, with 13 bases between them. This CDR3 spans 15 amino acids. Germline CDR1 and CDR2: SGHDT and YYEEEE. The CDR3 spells CASSLAREVNTEAFF. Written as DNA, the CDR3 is TGTGCCAGCAGCCTGGCACGGGAAGTGAACACTGAAGCTTTCTTT. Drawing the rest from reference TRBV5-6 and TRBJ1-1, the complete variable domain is DAGVTQSPTHLIKTRGQQVTLRCSPKSGHDTVSWYQQALGQGPQFIFQYYEEEERQRGNFPDRFSGHQFPNYSSELNVNALLLGDSALYLCASSLAREVNTEAFFGQGTRLTVV.

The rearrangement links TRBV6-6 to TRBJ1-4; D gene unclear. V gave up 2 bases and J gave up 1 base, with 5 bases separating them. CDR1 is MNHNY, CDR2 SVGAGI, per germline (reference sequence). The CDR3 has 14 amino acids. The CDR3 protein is CASSYGLTNEKLFF. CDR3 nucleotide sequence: TGTGCCAGCAGTTACGGACTAACTAATGAAAAACTGTTTTTT.

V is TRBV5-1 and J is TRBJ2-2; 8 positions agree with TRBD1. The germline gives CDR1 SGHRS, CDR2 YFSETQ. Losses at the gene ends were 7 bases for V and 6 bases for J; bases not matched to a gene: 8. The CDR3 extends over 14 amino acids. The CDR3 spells CASGRTGQAGELFF. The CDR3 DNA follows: TGCGCCAGCGGAAGGACAGGGCAAGCCGGGGAGCTGTTTTTT.

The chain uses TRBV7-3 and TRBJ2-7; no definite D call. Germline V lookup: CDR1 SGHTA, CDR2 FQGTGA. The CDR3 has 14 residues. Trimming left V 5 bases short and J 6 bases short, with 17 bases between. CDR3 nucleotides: TGTGCCAGCAGCACCGGGTCCCCCGGAGCCGAGCAGTACTTC. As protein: CASSTGSPGAEQYF.

CDR3 nucleotides: TGTGCCAGCAGCTATAAAATGGGCACTGAAGCTTTCTTT. Amino acid sequence: CASSYKMGTEAFF. The rearrangement links TRBV6-6 to TRBJ1-1; D remains ambiguous. V lost 6 bases, J lost 4 bases, and 12 bases lay in between. The length of the CDR3 is 13 residues. Germline V gene lookup returns CDR1 MNHNY and CDR2 SVGAGI (reference sequence).

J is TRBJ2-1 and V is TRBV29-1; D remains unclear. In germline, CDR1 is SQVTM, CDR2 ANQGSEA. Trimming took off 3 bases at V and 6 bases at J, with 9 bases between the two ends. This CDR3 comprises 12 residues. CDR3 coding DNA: TGCAGCGTTGACGGGCCTAGCAATGAGCAGTTCTTC. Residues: CSVDGPSNEQFF.

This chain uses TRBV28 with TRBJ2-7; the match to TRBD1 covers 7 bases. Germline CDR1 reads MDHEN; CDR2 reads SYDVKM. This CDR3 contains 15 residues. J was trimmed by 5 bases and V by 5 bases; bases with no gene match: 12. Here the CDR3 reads CASSTPGQSSNEQYF. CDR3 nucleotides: TGTGCCAGCAGTACCCCGGGACAGAGTTCCAACGAGCAGTACTTC.

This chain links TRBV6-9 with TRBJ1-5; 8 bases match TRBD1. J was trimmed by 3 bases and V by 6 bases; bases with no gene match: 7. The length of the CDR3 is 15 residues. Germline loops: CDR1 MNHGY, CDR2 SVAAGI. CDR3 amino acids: CASRAGQGVNQPQHF. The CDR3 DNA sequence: TGTGCCAGCAGGGCCGGACAGGGAGTCAATCAGCCCCAGCATTTT.

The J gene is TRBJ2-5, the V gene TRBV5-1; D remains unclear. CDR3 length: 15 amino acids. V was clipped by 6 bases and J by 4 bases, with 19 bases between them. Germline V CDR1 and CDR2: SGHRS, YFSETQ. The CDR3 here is CASNQQVTAGETQYF. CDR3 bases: TGCGCCAGCAACCAGCAGGTAACCGCCGGAGAGACCCAGTACTTC.

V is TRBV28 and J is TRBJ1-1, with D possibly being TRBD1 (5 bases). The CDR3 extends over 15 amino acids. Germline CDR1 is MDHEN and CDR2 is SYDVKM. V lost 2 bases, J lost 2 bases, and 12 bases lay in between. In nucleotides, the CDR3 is TGTGCCAGCAGTTTACCCGGACACCGAAACACTGAAGCTTTCTTT. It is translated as CASSLPGHRNTEAFF.

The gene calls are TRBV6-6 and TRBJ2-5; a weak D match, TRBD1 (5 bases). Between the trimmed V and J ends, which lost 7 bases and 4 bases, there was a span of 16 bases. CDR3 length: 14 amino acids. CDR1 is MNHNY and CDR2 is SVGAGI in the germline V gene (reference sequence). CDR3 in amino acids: CASTLRQRGETQYF. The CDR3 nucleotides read TGTGCCAGCACCTTGAGACAGCGCGGAGAGACCCAGTACTTC.

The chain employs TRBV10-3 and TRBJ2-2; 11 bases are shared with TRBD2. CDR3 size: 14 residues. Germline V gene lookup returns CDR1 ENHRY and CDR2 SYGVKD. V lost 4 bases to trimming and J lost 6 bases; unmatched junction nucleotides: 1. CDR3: CAISGGLAAGELFF. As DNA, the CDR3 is TGTGCCATCAGTGGGGGACTAGCGGCCGGGGAGCTGTTTTTT.

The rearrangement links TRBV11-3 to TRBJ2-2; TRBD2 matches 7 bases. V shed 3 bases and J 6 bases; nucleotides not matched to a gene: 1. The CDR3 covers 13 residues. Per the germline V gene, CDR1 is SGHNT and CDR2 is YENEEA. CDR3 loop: CASSLGGSGELFF. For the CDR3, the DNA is TGTGCCAGCAGCTTGGGGGGGTCCGGGGAGCTGTTTTTT.

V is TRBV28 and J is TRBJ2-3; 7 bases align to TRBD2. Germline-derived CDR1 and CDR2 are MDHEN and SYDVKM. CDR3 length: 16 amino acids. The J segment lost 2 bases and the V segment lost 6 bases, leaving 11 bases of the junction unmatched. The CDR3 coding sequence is TGTGCCAGCAGACTAAACCTAGCGGAAGTCACAGATACGCAGTATTTT. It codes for CASRLNLAEVTDTQYF.

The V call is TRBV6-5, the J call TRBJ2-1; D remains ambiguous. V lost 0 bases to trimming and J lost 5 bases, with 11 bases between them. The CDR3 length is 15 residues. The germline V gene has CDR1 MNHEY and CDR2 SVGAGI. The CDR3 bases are TGTGCCAGCAGTTACTCTTCGGACGGACACAATGAGCAGTTCTTC. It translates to CASSYSSDGHNEQFF.

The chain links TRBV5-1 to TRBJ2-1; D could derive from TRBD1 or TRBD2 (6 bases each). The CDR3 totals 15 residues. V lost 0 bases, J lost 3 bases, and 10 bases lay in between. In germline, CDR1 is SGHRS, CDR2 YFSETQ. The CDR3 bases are TGCGCCAGCAGCTTGGGCAGGGGACTCTACAATGAGCAGTTCTTC. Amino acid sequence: CASSLGRGLYNEQFF. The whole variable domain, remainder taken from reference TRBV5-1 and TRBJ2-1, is KAGVTQTPRYLIKTRGQQVTLSCSPISGHRSVSWYQQTPGQGLQFLFEYFSETQRNKGNFPGRFSGRQFSNSRSEMNVSTLELGDSALYLCASSLGRGLYNEQFFGPGTRLTVL.

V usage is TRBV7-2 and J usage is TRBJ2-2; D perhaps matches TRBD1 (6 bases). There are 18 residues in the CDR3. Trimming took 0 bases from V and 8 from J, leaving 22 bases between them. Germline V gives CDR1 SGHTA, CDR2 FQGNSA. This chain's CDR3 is CASSLARPGTRGLGELFF. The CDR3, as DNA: TGTGCCAGCAGCTTAGCGCGGCCCGGGACACGAGGTTTGGGGGAGCTGTTTTTT. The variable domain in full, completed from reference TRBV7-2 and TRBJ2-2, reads GAGVSQSPSNKVTEKGKDVELRCDPISGHTALYWYRQSLGQGLEFLIYFQGNSAPDKSGLPSDRFSAERTGGSVSTLTIQRTQQEDSAVYLCASSLARPGTRGLGELFFGEGSRLTVL.

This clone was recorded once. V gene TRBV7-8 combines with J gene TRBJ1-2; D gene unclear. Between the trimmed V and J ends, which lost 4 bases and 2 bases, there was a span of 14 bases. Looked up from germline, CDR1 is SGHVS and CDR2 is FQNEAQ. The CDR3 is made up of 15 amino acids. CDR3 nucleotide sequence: TGTGCCAGCAGCTCCCGGGGATCGGGGAACTATGGCTACACCTTC. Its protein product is CASSSRGSGNYGYTF.

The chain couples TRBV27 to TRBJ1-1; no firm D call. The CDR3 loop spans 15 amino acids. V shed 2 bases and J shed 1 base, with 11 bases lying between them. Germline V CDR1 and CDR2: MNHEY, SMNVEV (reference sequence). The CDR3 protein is CASSLIPHRNTEAFF. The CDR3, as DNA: TGTGCCAGCAGTTTAATCCCTCATCGGAACACTGAAGCTTTCTTT.

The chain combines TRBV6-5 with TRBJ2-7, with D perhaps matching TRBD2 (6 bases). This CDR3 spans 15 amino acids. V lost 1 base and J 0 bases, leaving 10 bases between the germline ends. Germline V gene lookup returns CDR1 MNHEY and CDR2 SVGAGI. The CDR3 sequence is CASSYYHGSSYEQYF. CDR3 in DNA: TGTGCCAGCAGTTACTACCACGGGAGCTCCTACGAGCAGTACTTC.

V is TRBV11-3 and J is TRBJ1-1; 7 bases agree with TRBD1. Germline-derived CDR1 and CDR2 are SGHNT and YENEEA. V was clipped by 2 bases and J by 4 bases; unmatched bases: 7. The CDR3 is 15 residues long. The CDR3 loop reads CASSLLTGDSTEAFF. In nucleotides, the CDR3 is TGTGCCAGCAGCTTATTAACAGGGGATAGCACTGAAGCTTTCTTT.

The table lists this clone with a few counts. The CDR3 coding sequence is TGTGCCAGTAGGCCGGGATACTCCTACAATGAGCAGTTCTTC. Translating gives CASRPGYSYNEQFF. J is TRBJ2-1 and V is TRBV19, with TRBD2 as a possible D gene (5 bases). Germline CDR1 reads LNHDA; CDR2 reads SQIVND (reference sequence). The CDR3 has 14 residues. V was cut by 6 bases and J by 0 bases, with 9 bases left in between.

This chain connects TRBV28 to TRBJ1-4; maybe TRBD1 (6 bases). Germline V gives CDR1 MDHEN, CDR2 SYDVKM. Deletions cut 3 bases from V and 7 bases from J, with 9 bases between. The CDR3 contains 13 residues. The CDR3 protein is CASSFRGGEKLFF. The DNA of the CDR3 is TGTGCCAGCAGTTTCAGGGGTGGTGAAAAACTGTTTTTT.

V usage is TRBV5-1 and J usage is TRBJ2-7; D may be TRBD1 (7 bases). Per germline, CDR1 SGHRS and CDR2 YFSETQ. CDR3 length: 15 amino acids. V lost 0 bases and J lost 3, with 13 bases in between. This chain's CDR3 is CASSLGQGGFYEQYF. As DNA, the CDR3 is TGCGCCAGCAGCTTGGGGCAGGGGGGCTTCTACGAGCAGTACTTC.

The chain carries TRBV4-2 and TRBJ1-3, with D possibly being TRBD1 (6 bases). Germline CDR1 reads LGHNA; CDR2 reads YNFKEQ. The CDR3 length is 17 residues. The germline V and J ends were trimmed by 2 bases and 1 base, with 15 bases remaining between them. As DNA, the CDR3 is TGTGCCAGCAGCCAACCCACAGGGAGGCTTTCTGGAAACACCATATATTTT. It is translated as CASSQPTGRLSGNTIYF.

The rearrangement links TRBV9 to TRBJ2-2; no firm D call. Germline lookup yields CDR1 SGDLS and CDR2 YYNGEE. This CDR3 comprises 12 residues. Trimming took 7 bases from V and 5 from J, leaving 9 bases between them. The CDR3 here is CASGKRTGELFF. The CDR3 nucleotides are TGTGCCAGCGGAAAGAGGACCGGGGAGCTGTTTTTT.

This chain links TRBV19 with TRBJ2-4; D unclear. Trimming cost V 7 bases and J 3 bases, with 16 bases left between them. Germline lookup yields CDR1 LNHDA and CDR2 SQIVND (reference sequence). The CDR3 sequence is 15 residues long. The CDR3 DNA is TGTGCCAGTATGGATGTAGGGCATTTCAAAAACATTCAGTACTTC. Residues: CASMDVGHFKNIQYF.

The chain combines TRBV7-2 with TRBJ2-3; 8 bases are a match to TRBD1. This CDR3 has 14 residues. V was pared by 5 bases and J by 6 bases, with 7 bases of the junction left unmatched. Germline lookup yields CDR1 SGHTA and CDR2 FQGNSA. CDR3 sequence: CASSVQGVGDTQYF. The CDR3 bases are TGTGCCAGCAGCGTACAGGGGGTTGGTGATACGCAGTATTTT.

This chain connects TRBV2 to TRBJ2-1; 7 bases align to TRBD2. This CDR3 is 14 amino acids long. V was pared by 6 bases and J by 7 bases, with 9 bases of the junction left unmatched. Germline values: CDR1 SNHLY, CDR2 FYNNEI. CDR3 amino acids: CASSGLTSINEQFF. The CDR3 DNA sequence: TGTGCCAGCAGCGGATTGACTAGCATAAATGAGCAGTTCTTC.